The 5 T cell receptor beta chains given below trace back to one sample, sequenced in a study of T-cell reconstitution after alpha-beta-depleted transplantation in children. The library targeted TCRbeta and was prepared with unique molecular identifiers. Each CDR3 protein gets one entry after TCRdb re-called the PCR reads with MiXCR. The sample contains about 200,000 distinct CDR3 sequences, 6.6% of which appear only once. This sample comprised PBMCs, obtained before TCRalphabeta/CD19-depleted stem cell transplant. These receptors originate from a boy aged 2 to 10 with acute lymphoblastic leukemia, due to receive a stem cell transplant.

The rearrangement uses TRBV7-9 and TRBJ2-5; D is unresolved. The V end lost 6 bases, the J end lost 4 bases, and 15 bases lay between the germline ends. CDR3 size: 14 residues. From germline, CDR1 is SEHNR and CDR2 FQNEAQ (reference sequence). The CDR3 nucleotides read TGTGCCAGCAGTTTGGACCCGTTGAGAGAGACCCAGTACTTC. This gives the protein CASSLDPLRETQYF.

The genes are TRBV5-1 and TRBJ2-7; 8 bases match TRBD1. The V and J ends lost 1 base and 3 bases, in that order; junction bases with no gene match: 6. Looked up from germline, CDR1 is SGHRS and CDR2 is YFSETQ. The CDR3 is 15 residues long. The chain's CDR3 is CASSLSAGQGYEQYF. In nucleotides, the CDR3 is TGCGCCAGCAGCTTGTCGGCCGGACAGGGCTACGAGCAGTACTTC.

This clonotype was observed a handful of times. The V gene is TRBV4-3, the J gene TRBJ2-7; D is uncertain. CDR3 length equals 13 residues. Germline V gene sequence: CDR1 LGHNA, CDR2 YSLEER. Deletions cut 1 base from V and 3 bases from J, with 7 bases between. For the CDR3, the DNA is TGCGCCAGCAGCCAAGTGGACGGCTACGAGCAGTACTTC. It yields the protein CASSQVDGYEQYF.

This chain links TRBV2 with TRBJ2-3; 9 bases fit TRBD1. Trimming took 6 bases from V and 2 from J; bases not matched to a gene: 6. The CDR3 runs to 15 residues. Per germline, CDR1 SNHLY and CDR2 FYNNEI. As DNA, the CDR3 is TGTGCCAGCAGATCGGGACAGGGCCCCACAGATACGCAGTATTTT. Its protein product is CASRSGQGPTDTQYF.

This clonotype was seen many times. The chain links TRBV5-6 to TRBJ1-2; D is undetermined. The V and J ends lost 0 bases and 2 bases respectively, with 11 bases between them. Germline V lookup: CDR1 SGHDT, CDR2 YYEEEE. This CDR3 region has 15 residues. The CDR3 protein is CASSLASADNYGYTF. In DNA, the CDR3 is TGTGCCAGCAGCTTGGCCTCGGCGGACAACTATGGCTACACCTTC. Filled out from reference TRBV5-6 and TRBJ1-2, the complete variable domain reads DAGVTQSPTHLIKTRGQQVTLRCSPKSGHDTVSWYQQALGQGPQFIFQYYEEEERQRGNFPDRFSGHQFPNYSSELNVNALLLGDSALYLCASSLASADNYGYTFGSGTRLTVV.